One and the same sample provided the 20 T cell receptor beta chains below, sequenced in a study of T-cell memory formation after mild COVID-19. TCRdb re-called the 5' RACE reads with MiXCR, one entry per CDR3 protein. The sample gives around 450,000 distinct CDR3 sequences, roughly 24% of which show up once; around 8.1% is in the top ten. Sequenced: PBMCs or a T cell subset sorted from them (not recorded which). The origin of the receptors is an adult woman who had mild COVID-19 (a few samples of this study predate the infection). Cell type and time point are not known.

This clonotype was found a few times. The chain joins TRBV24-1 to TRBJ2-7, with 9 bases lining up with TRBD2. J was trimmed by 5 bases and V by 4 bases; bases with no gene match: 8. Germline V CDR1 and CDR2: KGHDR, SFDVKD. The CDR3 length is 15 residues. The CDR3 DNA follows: TGTGCCACCAGTGACCCTCGGACTAGCGTAGACGAGCAGTACTTC. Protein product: CATSDPRTSVDEQYF.

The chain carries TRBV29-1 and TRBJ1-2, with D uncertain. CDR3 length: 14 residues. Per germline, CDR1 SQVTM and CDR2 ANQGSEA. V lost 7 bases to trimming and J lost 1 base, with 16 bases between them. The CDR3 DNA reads TGCAGCGCCGAAAACTCGCCGGATAACTATGGCTACACCTTC. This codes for CSAENSPDNYGYTF.

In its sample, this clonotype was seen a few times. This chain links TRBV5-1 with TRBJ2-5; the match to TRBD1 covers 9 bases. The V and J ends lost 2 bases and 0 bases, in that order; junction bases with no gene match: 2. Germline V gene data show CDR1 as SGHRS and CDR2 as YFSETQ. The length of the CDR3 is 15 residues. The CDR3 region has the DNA TGCGCCAGCAGCTTAGGGACAGGGCACCAAGAGACCCAGTACTTC. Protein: CASSLGTGHQETQYF.

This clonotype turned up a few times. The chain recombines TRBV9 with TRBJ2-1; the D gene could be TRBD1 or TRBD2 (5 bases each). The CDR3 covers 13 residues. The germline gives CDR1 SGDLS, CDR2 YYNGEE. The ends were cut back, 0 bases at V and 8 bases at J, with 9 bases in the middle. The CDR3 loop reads CASSVVTGHEQFF. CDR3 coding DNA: TGTGCCAGCAGCGTAGTAACGGGACATGAGCAGTTCTTC.

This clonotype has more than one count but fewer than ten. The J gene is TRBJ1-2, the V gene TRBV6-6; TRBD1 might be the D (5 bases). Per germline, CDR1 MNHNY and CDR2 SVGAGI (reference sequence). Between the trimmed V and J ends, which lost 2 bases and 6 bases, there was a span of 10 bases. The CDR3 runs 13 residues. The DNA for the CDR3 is TGTGCCAGCAGTTACACGGGGGAGGATGGCTACACCTTC. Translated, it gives CASSYTGEDGYTF.

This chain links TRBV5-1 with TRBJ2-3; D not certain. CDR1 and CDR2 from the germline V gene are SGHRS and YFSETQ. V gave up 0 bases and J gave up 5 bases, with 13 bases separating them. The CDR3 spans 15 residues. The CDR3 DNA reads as TGCGCCAGCAGCTTGGTTGTGGTAACGCAAGATACGCAGTATTTT. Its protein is CASSLVVVTQDTQYF.

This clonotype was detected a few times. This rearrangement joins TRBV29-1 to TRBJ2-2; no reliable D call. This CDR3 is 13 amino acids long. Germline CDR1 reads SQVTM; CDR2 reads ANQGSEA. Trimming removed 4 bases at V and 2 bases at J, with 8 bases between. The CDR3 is CSVVVQNTGELFF. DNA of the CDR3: TGCAGCGTTGTCGTACAAAACACCGGGGAGCTGTTTTTT.

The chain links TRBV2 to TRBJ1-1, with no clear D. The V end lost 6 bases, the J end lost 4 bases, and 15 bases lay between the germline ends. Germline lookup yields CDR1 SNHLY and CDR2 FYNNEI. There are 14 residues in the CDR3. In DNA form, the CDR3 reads TGTGCCAGCAGCTCGAAGCCGAGGGCCACTGAAGCTTTCTTT. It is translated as CASSSKPRATEAFF.

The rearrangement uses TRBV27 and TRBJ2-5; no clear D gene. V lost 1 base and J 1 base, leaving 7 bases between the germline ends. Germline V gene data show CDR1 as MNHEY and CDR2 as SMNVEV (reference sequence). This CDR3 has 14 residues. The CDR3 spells CASSLLGFQETQYF. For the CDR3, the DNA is TGTGCCAGCAGTTTATTGGGGTTCCAAGAGACCCAGTACTTC.

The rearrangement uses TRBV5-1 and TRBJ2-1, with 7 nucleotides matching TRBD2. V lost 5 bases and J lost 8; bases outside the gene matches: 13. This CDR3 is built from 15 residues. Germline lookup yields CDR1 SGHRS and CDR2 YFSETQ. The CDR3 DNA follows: TGCGCCAGCAGATCCGACTACGGGGGGAACGATGAGCAGTTCTTC. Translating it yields CASRSDYGGNDEQFF.

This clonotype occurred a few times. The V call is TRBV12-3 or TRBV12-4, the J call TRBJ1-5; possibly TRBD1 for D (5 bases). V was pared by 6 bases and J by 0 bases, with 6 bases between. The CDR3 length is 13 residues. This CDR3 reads CASRDSSNQPQHF. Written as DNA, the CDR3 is TGTGCCAGCAGAGACAGTAGCAATCAGCCCCAGCATTTT.

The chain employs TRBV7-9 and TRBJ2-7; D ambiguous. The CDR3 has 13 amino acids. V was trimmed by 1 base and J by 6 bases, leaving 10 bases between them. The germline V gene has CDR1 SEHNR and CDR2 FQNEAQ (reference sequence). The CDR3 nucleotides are TGTGCCAGCAGCTTAGACGTGGTTTCCGAGCAGTACTTC. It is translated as CASSLDVVSEQYF.

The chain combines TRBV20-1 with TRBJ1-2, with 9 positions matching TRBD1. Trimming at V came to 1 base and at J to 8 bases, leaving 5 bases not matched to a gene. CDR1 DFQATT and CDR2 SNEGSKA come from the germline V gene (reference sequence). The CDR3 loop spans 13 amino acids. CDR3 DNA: TGCAGTGCTAGAGCCGGGACAGGGACCGGCTACACCTTC. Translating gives CSARAGTGTGYTF.

CDR3 protein: CATRESATDTQYF. The DNA of the CDR3 is TGTGCCACCAGGGAGAGTGCCACAGATACGCAGTATTTT. The chain has TRBV24-1 and TRBJ2-3, with D hard to call. Trimming took 7 bases from V and 2 from J, leaving 9 bases between them. The length of the CDR3 is 13 residues. Per germline, CDR1 KGHDR and CDR2 SFDVKD.

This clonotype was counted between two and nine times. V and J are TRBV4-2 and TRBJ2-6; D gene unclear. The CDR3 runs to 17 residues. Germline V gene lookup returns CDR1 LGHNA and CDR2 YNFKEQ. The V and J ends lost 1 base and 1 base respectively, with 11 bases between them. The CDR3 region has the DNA TGTGCCAGCAGCCAAGGCCCTACTCGGTCTGGGGCCAACGTCCTGACTTTC. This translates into CASSQGPTRSGANVLTF.

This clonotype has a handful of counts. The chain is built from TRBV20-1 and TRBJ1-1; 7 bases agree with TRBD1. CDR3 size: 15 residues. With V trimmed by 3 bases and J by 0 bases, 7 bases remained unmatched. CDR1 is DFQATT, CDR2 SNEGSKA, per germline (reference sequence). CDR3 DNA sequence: TGCAGTGCTAGTGGAGCAGGGGGGATGAACACTGAAGCTTTCTTT. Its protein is CSASGAGGMNTEAFF.

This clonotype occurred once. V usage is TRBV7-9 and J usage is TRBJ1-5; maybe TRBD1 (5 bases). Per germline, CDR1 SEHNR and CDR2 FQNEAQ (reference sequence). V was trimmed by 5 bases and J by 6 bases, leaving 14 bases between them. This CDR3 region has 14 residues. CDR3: CASSPGQFGQPQHF. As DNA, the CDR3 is TGTGCCAGCAGCCCAGGGCAGTTCGGTCAGCCCCAGCATTTT. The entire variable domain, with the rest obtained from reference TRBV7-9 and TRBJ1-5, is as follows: DTGVSQNPRHKITKRGQNVTFRCDPISEHNRLYWYRQTLGQGPEFLTYFQNEAQLEKSRLLSDRFSAERPKGSFSTLEIQRTEQGDSAMYLCASSPGQFGQPQHFGDGTRLSIL.

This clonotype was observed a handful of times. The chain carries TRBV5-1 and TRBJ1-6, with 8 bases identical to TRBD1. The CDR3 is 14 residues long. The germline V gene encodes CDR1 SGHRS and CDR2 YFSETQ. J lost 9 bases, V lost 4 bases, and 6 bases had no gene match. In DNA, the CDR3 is TGCGCCAGCAGCACCGAGGACAGGGTTTCACCCCTCCACTTT. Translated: CASSTEDRVSPLHF. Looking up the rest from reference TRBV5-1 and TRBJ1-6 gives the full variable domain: KAGVTQTPRYLIKTRGQQVTLSCSPISGHRSVSWYQQTPGQGLQFLFEYFSETQRNKGNFPGRFSGRQFSNSRSEMNVSTLELGDSALYLCASSTEDRVSPLHFGNGTRLTVT.

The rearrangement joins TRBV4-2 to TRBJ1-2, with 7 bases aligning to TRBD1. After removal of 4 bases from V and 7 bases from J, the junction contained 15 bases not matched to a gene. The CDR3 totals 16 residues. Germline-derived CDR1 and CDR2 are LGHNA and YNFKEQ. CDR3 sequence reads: CASSPRTSTGLIGYTF. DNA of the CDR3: TGTGCCAGCAGCCCTCGGACATCGACAGGGTTAATTGGCTACACCTTC.

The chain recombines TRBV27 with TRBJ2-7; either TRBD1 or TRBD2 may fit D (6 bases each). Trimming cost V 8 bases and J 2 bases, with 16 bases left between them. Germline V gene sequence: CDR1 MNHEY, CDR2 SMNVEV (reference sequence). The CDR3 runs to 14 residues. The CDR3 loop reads CASGEGGRPYEQYF. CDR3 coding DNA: TGTGCCAGCGGTGAGGGGGGACGTCCCTACGAGCAGTACTTC.